This is a list of T cell receptor beta chains from one sample in a study of beta chain features in type 1 diabetes. Sequenced by immunoSEQ multiplex PCR; TCRdb stores in-frame clones only, minus some. The table has 350,000 to 450,000 clones, less than 15% seen once; the top ten hold 0.019%. The specimen was naive CD4+ T cells from blood. The receptors shown here come from a woman aged 18-35 years in good health. Each CDR3 is given with its conserved first and last residue. The D gene is left open where the match is weak. Not all rows give a size; the values are once, few, many and, for expanded clones, a class.

v_gene	d_gene	j_gene	abundance	CDR3nt	CDR3aa
TRBV9	TRBD1	TRBJ1-1	few	TGTGCCAGCAGCGTAGGGGTAAGGGGGCCGAACACTGAAGCTTTCTTT	CASSVGVRGPNTEAFF
TRBV2	TRBD1	TRBJ2-5	.	TGTGCCAGCAAATCACAGGGGGCACATGGAGAGACCCAGTACTTC	CASKSQGAHGETQYF
TRBV19	.	TRBJ2-6	.	TGTGCCAGTAGTCGAATCAGTGGGCCTGGGGCCAACGTCCTGACTTTC	CASSRISGPGANVLTF
TRBV28	.	TRBJ1-1	.	TGTGCCAGCAGCTTCGGACTCCAGAACACTGAAGCTTTCTTT	CASSFGLQNTEAFF
TRBV7-2	TRBD2	TRBJ2-7	few	TGTGCCAGCAGGGTGGCGGGAGGAAGGGAGCAGTACTTC	CASRVAGGREQYF
TRBV10-3	TRBD2	TRBJ2-7	few	TGTGCCATCAGTCGACCTTATAGCGGGCCTACCTACGAGCAGTACTTC	CAISRPYSGPTYEQYF
TRBV9	.	TRBJ2-7	.	TGTGCCAGCAGCGTAGATCACAGCCCCTCCTACGAGCAGTACTTC	CASSVDHSPSYEQYF
TRBV4-2	.	TRBJ1-2	.	TGTGCCAGCAGCAAGGACAGAAACTATGGCTACACCTTC	CASSKDRNYGYTF
TRBV4-2	TRBD2	TRBJ2-1	few	TGTGCCAGCAGCCAAGAGGCGGGAGGGATTTACAATGAGCAGTTCTTC	CASSQEAGGIYNEQFF
TRBV7-9	.	TRBJ1-1	once	TGTGCCAGCAGCTTTAACGGGGTTGGATTTGAAGCTTTCTTT	CASSFNGVGFEAFF
TRBV27	.	TRBJ1-1	.	TGTGCCAGCAGTGGGGGCCAAGGGAGGGCGATGAACACTGAAGCTTTCTTT	CASSGGQGRAMNTEAFF
TRBV10-3	TRBD2	TRBJ2-7	.	TGTGCCATCAGTACACCTAGCGGGAGCGGGTCCTACGAGCAGTACTTC	CAISTPSGSGSYEQYF
TRBV10-3	TRBD1	TRBJ2-7	.	TGTGCCATCACCAAGGACAGGGACCCTTCCTACGAGCAGTACTTC	CAITKDRDPSYEQYF
TRBV27	.	TRBJ2-7	.	TGTGCCAGCAGACTCCCAACAGGAGTTAATTGGACCTACGAGCAGTACTTC	CASRLPTGVNWTYEQYF
TRBV13	TRBD2	TRBJ2-1	few	TGTGCCAGCAGCTCTATTTACCGGACTAGCGGGAGGGGGTTAGACAATGAGCAGTTCTTC	CASSSIYRTSGRGLDNEQFF
TRBV29-1	TRBD2	TRBJ2-7	few	TGCAGCGTTGGGACTAGCGGGCCGAGCTCCTACGAGCAGTACTTC	CSVGTSGPSSYEQYF
TRBV29-1	.	TRBJ2-3	few	TGCAGCGTTTTAAGACAACTCACAGATACGCAGTATTTT	CSVLRQLTDTQYF
TRBV30	TRBD2	TRBJ2-1	few	TGTGCCTGGCTACTAGCGCGTGAGCAGTTCTTC	CAWLLAREQFF
TRBV5-1	.	TRBJ1-5	few	TGCGCCAGCAGCTTGGGAACTTATAGCAATCAGCCCCAGCATTTT	CASSLGTYSNQPQHF
TRBV9	TRBD2	TRBJ2-1	.	TGTGCCAGCAGCGTAGCGAGCGGGAGGGCTAATGAGCAGTTCTTC	CASSVASGRANEQFF